The sequence of this T cell receptor (beta chain) was determined in a study of cytomegalovirus exposure and HLA in healthy donors. General study points: Presence/absence analyses treated sequencing depth as roughly uniform across donors. CMV serostatus was the sole immune exposure data available.

The study ran its PCR with 60 Vbeta and 13 Jbeta primers. Here immunoSEQ multiplex PCR was the method, and the copy in TCRdb shows in-frame clones only, minus some. The sample comprises 80,000 to 130,000 clones, approximately 77% of which are singletons, and less than 15% rests with the top ten. This CDR3 spans 14 amino acids. V was cut by 8 bases and J by 2 bases, with 12 bases left in between. The germline gives CDR1 MNHEY, CDR2 SVGAGI. Points on this clone: Its matching antigen is unknown.

The chain recombines TRBV6-5 with TRBJ1-4, with D unclear. The sample comprised PBMCs. This sequence was found in a male donor in good health and CMV-seropositive. The CDR3 loop reads CASHSAGTNEKLFF. Here the CDR3 DNA reads TGTGCCAGCCACTCCGCGGGTACTAATGAAAAACTGTTTTTT.